The 22 T cell receptor beta chains below were found in one sample sequenced in a study of graft-versus-host responses after intestinal transplantation. Their specific antigens are unknown. Clones were sequenced by immunoSEQ multiplex PCR, and TCRdb holds only the in-frame ones, with some missing. The repertoire holds over 100,000 clones, with more than 85% as singletons. The sample here was unstimulated CD8+ T cells sorted from spleen or lymph node cells, taken before transplant. The receptor source for this set is a human donor who was the organ donor for an intestinal transplant.

This chain connects TRBV4-1 to TRBJ1-5; D is ambiguous. The CDR3 consists of 15 residues. V shed 0 bases and J shed 6 bases, with 12 bases lying between them. Germline CDR1 MGHRA, CDR2 YSYEKL. The CDR3 DNA reads TGCGCCAGCAGCCAAGACGCCAGGAGATCTCAGCCCCAGCATTTT. This translates into CASSQDARRSQPQHF.

V gene TRBV7-8 combines with J gene TRBJ1-1, with D unclear. The V end was cut by 6 bases, the J end by 1 base, with 15 bases between. This CDR3 is built from 15 residues. From germline, CDR1 is SGHVS and CDR2 FQNEAQ. The DNA of the CDR3 is TGTGCCAGCAGTCACCTCTTGAGACCGAACACTGAAGCTTTCTTT. It is translated as CASSHLLRPNTEAFF.

The chain carries TRBV19 and TRBJ2-7; 8 nucleotides align to TRBD1. CDR3 length: 14 amino acids. The V and J ends lost 7 bases and 2 bases, in that order; junction bases with no gene match: 7. From germline, CDR1 is LNHDA and CDR2 SQIVND (reference sequence). DNA of the CDR3: TGTGCCAGTACCCCCGGGACAGGAACCTACGAGCAGTACTTC. Residues: CASTPGTGTYEQYF.

The genes are TRBV11-3 and TRBJ2-7; D might be TRBD2 (6 bases). With 5 bases removed from V and 5 bases from J, the gap between germline ends came to 10 bases. Germline V CDR1 and CDR2: SGHNT, YENEEA. The CDR3 is 12 residues long. CDR3 coding DNA: TGTGCCAGCAGCCGGGGGAGCGACGAGCAGTACTTC. As protein: CASSRGSDEQYF.

This chain uses TRBV28 with TRBJ2-3; 16 nucleotides line up with TRBD2. Germline lookup yields CDR1 MDHEN and CDR2 SYDVKM. CDR3 length: 19 amino acids. V lost 4 bases and J lost 5; bases outside the gene matches: 12. Here the CDR3 DNA reads TGTGCCAGCAGTTACCACCACGGGACTAGCGGGAGGGCCGGAGATACGCAGTATTTT. Its translation is CASSYHHGTSGRAGDTQYF. Complete variable domain (other parts from reference TRBV28 and TRBJ2-3): DVKVTQSSRYLVKRTGEKVFLECVQDMDHENMFWYRQDPGLGLRLIYFSYDVKMKEKGDIPEGYSVSREKKERFSLILESASTNQTSMYLCASSYHHGTSGRAGDTQYFGPGTRLTVL.

V gene TRBV5-1 combines with J gene TRBJ2-7; D unresolved. This CDR3 region has 12 residues. The V gene lost 4 bases and the J gene lost 3 bases, with 8 bases spanning the gap. CDR1 SGHRS and CDR2 YFSETQ come from the germline V gene. CDR3 bases: TGCGCCAGCAGCGGCGTCATCTACGAGCAGTACTTC. Its protein product is CASSGVIYEQYF.

V and J are TRBV7-2 and TRBJ2-2; D uncertain. Germline V CDR1 and CDR2: SGHTA, FQGNSA. This CDR3 spans 13 amino acids. V lost 1 base and J lost 3, with 3 bases in between. The chain's CDR3 is CASSLGYTGELFF. The CDR3 nucleotides read TGTGCCAGCAGCTTAGGCTACACCGGGGAGCTGTTTTTT.

In this sample, this clone turned up once. J is TRBJ2-3 and V is TRBV12-5; 7 bases are a match to TRBD1. From germline, CDR1 is LGHNT and CDR2 FRNRAP. The CDR3 is 15 residues long. The V and J ends lost 1 base and 4 bases, in that order; junction bases with no gene match: 5. The CDR3, as DNA: TGTGCTAGTGGTTTGGGACAGGGTAGTGCAGATACGCAGTATTTT. It translates to CASGLGQGSADTQYF. Full variable domain (remainder filled in from reference TRBV12-5 and TRBJ2-3): DARVTQTPRHKVTEMGQEVTMRCQPILGHNTVFWYRQTMMQGLELLAYFRNRAPLDDSGMPKDRFSAEMPDATLATLKIQPSEPRDSAVYFCASGLGQGSADTQYFGPGTRLTVL.

The V and J genes are TRBV21-1 and TRBJ2-1; no DNA check was done on the table's D call, TRBD2. TRBV21-1 is tagged as a pseudogene. The CDR3 has 16 amino acids. CDR3 loop: CASSSHSVPRSDEQFF. CDR3 nucleotide sequence: TGTGCCAGCAGCTCCCATAGCGTCCCCCGATCTGATGAGCAGTTCTTC.

The chain couples TRBV5-1 to TRBJ1-2, with D possibly matching TRBD1 (6 bases). The CDR3 is 16 amino acids. V was pared by 0 bases and J by 4 bases, with 16 bases between. Germline CDR1 SGHRS, CDR2 YFSETQ. This CDR3 reads CASSLVHRDVIYGYTF. CDR3 coding DNA: TGCGCCAGCAGCTTGGTGCACAGGGACGTGATCTATGGCTACACCTTC.

The J gene is TRBJ1-4, the V gene TRBV15, with D perhaps matching TRBD1 (6 bases). Per the germline V gene, CDR1 is LNHNV and CDR2 is YYDKDF (reference sequence). The CDR3 spans 15 residues. V was clipped by 5 bases and J by 7 bases, with 17 bases between them. The CDR3 region is CATSRTETGGEKLFF. The CDR3 DNA sequence: TGTGCCACCAGCCGGACAGAAACGGGAGGTGAAAAACTGTTTTTT.

The chain uses TRBV7-9 and TRBJ2-3; D call uncertain. The ends were cut back, 5 bases at V and 0 bases at J, with 6 bases in the middle. Per the germline V gene, CDR1 is SEHNR and CDR2 is FQNEAQ (reference sequence). This CDR3 has 13 residues. The CDR3 region has the DNA TGTGCCAGCAGCCCCTTTAGCACAGATACGCAGTATTTT. Amino acids: CASSPFSTDTQYF.

The chain has TRBV6-5 and TRBJ2-7; D is ambiguous. Germline-derived CDR1 and CDR2 are MNHEY and SVGAGI. The V end was cut by 6 bases, the J end by 1 base, with 10 bases between. The CDR3 runs to 13 residues. CDR3 in amino acids: CASRAPTSYEQYF. The CDR3 bases are TGTGCCAGCAGGGCCCCGACATCCTACGAGCAGTACTTC.

The rearrangement uses TRBV9 and TRBJ2-3; D might be TRBD2 (6 bases). Germline-derived CDR1 and CDR2 are SGDLS and YYNGEE. The CDR3 is made up of 16 amino acids. V dropped 3 bases and J dropped 0 bases, with 14 bases sitting between them. The DNA for the CDR3 is TGTGCCAGCAGCGACGGGATGGCGGGAAGCACAGATACGCAGTATTTT. This sequence encodes CASSDGMAGSTDTQYF.

This clone was recorded only once. The chain is built from TRBV7-7 and TRBJ1-1; D unclear. Germline V gives CDR1 SSHAT, CDR2 FNYEAQ (reference sequence). The CDR3 runs 15 residues. Trimming pared 6 bases from V and 8 bases from J, leaving 22 bases between. The DNA of the CDR3 is TGTGCCAGCAGTGCTTCTTCTTGGACCCTCTCGGAAGCTTTCTTT. Its protein product is CASSASSWTLSEAFF.

This chain uses TRBV6-1 with TRBJ2-1; D may correspond to TRBD1 or TRBD2 (5 bases each). This CDR3 is built from 14 residues. Germline V gives CDR1 MNHNS, CDR2 SASEGT. V lost 11 bases, J lost 7 bases, and 21 bases lay in between. The CDR3 nucleotides read TGTGCCTCCAGCGTGGCAGGGACGTGGAATGAGCAGTTCTTC. The encoded protein is CASSVAGTWNEQFF.

The genes are TRBV5-1 and TRBJ2-3, with a tentative D call TRBD1 (6 bases). Germline V CDR1 and CDR2: SGHRS, YFSETQ. V was cut by 2 bases and J by 0 bases, with 13 bases left in between. The CDR3 sequence is 16 residues long. CDR3 in amino acids: CASSFIGQTSTDTQYF. The CDR3 coding sequence is TGCGCCAGCAGCTTTATAGGACAGACCAGCACAGATACGCAGTATTTT. The variable domain in full, with the rest retrieved from reference TRBV5-1 and TRBJ2-3, is KAGVTQTPRYLIKTRGQQVTLSCSPISGHRSVSWYQQTPGQGLQFLFEYFSETQRNKGNFPGRFSGRQFSNSRSEMNVSTLELGDSALYLCASSFIGQTSTDTQYFGPGTRLTVL.

The V gene is TRBV27, the J gene TRBJ2-5, with 7 nucleotides matching TRBD1. V lost 0 bases and J lost 14; bases outside the gene matches: 9. Germline V gives CDR1 MNHEY, CDR2 SMNVEV (reference sequence). The CDR3 runs 13 residues. CDR3 in amino acids: CASSLSGQTKLYF. In DNA, the CDR3 is TGTGCCAGCAGTTTATCGGGACAGACCAAGCTTTACTTC.

The V gene is TRBV27, the J gene TRBJ2-5; no reliable D call. The CDR3 is 13 residues long. Germline V gives CDR1 MNHEY, CDR2 SMNVEV (reference sequence). V was pared by 3 bases and J by 2 bases, with 7 bases between. CDR3 nucleotide sequence: TGTGCCAGCAGTTTGTCCGGGCAAGAGACCCAGTACTTC. Protein: CASSLSGQETQYF.

The V call is TRBV6-6, the J call TRBJ2-1; 7 nucleotides align to TRBD2. The CDR3 spans 14 residues. J gave up 8 bases and V 2 bases, and 6 bases lay outside the gene matches. Germline V gene sequence: CDR1 MNHNY, CDR2 SVGAGI (reference sequence). Here the CDR3 DNA reads TGTGCCAGCAGTTACCTCGGGAGGCGGGATGAGCAGTTCTTC. This codes for CASSYLGRRDEQFF.

The chain couples TRBV27 to TRBJ2-7, with 7 bases that match TRBD1. Germline CDR1 is MNHEY and CDR2 is SMNVEV (reference sequence). The V segment lost 6 bases and the J segment 6 bases; nucleotides outside the gene matches: 14. CDR3 size: 15 residues. The CDR3 reads CASRRTGSLTLEQYF. The CDR3 DNA is TGTGCCAGCAGGAGGACAGGATCATTAACACTCGAGCAGTACTTC.

V gene TRBV19 combines with J gene TRBJ2-7; D not certain. The CDR3 has 13 amino acids. Per germline, CDR1 LNHDA and CDR2 SQIVND (reference sequence). With 2 bases removed from V and 7 bases from J, the gap between germline ends came to 12 bases. For the CDR3, the DNA is TGTGCCAGTAGTATAAAGGGCGCTCGGGAGCAGTACTTC. This gives the protein CASSIKGAREQYF.